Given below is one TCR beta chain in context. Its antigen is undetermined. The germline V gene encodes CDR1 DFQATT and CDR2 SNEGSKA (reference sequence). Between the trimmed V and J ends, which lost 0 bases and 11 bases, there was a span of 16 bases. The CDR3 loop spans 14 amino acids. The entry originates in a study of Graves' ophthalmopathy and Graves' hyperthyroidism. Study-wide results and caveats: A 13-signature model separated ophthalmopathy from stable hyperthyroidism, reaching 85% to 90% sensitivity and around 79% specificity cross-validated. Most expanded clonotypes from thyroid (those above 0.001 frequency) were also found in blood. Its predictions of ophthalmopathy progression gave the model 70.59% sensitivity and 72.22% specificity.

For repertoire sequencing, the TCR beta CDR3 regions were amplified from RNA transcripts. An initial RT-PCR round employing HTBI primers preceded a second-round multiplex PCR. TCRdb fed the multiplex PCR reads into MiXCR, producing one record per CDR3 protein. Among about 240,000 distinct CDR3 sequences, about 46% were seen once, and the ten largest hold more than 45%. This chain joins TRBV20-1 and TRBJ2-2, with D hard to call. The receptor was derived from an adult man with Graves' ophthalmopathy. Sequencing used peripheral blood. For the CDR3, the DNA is TGCAGTGCTAGAGAGGAGAACTACTCCTACGAGCTGTTTTTT. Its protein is CSAREENYSYELFF.